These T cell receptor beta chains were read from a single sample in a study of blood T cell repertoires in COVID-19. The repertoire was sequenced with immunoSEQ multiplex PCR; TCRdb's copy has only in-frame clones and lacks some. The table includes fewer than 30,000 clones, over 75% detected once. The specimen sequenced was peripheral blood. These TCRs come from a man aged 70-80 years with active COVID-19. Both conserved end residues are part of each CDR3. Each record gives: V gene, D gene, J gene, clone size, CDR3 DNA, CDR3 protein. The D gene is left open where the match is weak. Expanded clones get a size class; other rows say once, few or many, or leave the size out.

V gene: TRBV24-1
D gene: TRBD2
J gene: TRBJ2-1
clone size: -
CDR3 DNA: TGTGCCACCAGTGATCCCACTAGCGGGGCCTATGAGCAGTTCTTC
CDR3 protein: CATSDPTSGAYEQFF

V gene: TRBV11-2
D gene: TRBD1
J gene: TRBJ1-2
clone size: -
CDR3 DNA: TGTGCCAGCAGCTGGACAGGGTTTACTGGCTACACCTTC
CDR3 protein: CASSWTGFTGYTF

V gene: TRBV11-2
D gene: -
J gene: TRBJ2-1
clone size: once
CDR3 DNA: TGTGCCAGCAGCTTAACCGGGGGCAATGAGCAGTTCTTC
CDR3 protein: CASSLTGGNEQFF

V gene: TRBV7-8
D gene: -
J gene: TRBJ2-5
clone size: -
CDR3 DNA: TGTGCCAGCAGCCGGATGGTGGGGGCGGAGACCCAGTACTTC
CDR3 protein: CASSRMVGAETQYF

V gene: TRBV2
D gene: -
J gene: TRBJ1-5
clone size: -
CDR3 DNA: TGTGCCAGCAGTGACACAGGGTTGGGACAGCCCCAGCATTTT
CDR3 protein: CASSDTGLGQPQHF

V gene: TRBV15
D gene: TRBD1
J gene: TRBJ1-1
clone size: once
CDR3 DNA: TGTGCCACCAGCAGAGGACAGGGGAACACTGAAGCTTTCTTT
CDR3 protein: CATSRGQGNTEAFF

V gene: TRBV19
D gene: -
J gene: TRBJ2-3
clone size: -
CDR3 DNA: TGTGCCAGTAGTGCCCAGGATGTGGGGCAAGATACGCAGTATTTT
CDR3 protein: CASSAQDVGQDTQYF

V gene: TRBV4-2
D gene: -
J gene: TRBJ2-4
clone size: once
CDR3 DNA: TGTGCCAGCAGCCAAGATCGTAGGGGAACCTCAGCCAAAAACATTCAGTACTTC
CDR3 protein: CASSQDRRGTSAKNIQYF

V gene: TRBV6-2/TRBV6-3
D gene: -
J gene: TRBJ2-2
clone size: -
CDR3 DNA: TGTGCCAGCAGTCGCCAGGGAATAAACACCGGGGAGCTGTTTTTT
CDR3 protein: CASSRQGINTGELFF

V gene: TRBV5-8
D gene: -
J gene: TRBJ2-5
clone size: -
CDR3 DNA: TGTGCCAGCAGCTTGGCCGGGCAGGGAAGGCAAGAGACCCAGTACTTC
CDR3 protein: CASSLAGQGRQETQYF

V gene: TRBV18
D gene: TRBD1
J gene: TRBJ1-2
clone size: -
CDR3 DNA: TGTGCCAGCTCACTTCAGGACAGGGTTATGAACTATGGCTACACCTTC
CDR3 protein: CASSLQDRVMNYGYTF

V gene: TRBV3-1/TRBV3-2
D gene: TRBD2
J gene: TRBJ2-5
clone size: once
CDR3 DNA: TGTGCCAGCAGCCAATTTAGCGGGGCCGGGCGAGAGACCCAGTACTTC
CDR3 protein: CASSQFSGAGRETQYF

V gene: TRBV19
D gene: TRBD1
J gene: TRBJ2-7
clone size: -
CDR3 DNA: TGTGCCAGCAGCCTCGGACAGGGGACATACGAGCAGTACTTC
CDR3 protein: CASSLGQGTYEQYF

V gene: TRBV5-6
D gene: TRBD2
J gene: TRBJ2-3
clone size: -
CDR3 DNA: TGTGCCAGCAGCTCACTAGCGGGGGATACAGATACGCAGTATTTT
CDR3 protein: CASSSLAGDTDTQYF

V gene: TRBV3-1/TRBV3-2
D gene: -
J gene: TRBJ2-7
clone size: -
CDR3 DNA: TGTGCCAGCAGCCTAGGTGGAGGGCCCTACGAGCAGTACTTC
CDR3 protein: CASSLGGGPYEQYF

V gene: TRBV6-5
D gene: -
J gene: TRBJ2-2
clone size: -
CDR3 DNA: TGTGCCAGCAGCCACCGGGGTTCCGGGGAGCTGTTTTTT
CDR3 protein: CASSHRGSGELFF

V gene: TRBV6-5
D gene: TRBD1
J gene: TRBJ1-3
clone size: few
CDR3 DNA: TGTGCCAGCAGTCGTCGGACAGGGGGAAACACCATATATTTT
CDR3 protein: CASSRRTGGNTIYF

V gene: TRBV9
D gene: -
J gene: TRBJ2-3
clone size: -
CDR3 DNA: TGTGCCAGCAGCGGTAGGCTAGCTGGTCGGGATACGCAGTATTTT
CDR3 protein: CASSGRLAGRDTQYF

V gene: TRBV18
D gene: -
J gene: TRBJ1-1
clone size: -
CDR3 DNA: TGTGCCAGCACCACTGATAGAACAGGGAACACTGAAGCTTTCTTT
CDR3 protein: CASTTDRTGNTEAFF

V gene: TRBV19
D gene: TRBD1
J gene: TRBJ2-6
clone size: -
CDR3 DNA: TGTGCCAGTAGGTCTTTCCGGGACAGATACTCTGGGGCCAACGTCCTGACTTTC
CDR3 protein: CASRSFRDRYSGANVLTF

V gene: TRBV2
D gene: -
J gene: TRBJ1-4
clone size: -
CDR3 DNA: TGTGCCAGCAGACCCACGGGCCGGGGGGCACGTGAAAAACTGTTTTTT
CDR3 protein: CASRPTGRGAREKLFF

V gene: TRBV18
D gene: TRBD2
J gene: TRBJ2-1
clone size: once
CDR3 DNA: TGTGCCAGCTCGCGGGGGACTAGCGGGGGGCACTTTGGAGAGCAGTTCTTC
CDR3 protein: CASSRGTSGGHFGEQFF

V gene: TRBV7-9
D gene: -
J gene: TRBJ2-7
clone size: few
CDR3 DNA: TGTGCCAGCAGCCTAGGGGGAGGCTCCTACGAGCAGTACTTC
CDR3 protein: CASSLGGGSYEQYF

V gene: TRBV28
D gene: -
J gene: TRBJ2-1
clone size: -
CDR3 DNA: TGTGCCAGCAGTCTATATTCAGGGGGACTTTACAATGAGCAGTTCTTC
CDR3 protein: CASSLYSGGLYNEQFF

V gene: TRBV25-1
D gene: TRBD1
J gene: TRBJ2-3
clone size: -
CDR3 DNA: TGTGCCAGCAGTGACGACAGGGGGATTCTTACGCAGTATTTT
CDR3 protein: CASSDDRGILTQYF

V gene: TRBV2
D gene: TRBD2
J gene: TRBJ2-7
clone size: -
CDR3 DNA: TGTGCCAGCATGGGAGGGACTTCCTACGAGCAGTACTTC
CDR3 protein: CASMGGTSYEQYF

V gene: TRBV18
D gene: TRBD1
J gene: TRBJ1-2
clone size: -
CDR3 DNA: TGTGCCAGCTCACCGGGACAGTCCTATGGCTACACCTTC
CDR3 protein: CASSPGQSYGYTF

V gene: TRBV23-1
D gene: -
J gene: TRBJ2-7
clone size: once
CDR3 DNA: TGCGCCATACTCACCGAGCAGTACTTC
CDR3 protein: CAILTEQYF

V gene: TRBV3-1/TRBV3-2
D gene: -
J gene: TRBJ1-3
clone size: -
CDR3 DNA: TGTGCCAGCAGCCAAGAAGGCAGGGAAGGAAACACCATATATTTT
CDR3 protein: CASSQEGREGNTIYF

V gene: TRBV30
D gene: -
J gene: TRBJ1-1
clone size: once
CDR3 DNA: TGTGCCTGGAGTGTACGCAGCGGTATGAACACTGAAGCTTTCTTT
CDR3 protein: CAWSVRSGMNTEAFF

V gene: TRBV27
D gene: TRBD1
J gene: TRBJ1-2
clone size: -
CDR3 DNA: TGTGCCAGCAGTTTATCGGGACAGGGTTATGGCTACACCTTC
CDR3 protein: CASSLSGQGYGYTF

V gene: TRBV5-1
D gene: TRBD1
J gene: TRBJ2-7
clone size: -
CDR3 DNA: TGCGCCAGCAGCACTACCGGGACAGCAAAGAACGAGCAGTACTTC
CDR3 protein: CASSTTGTAKNEQYF

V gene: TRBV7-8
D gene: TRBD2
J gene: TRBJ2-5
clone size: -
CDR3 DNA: TGTGCCAGCAGCCCCCGGGGGGGGGCGCGGTACCAAGAGACCCAGTACTTC
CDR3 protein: CASSPRGGARYQETQYF

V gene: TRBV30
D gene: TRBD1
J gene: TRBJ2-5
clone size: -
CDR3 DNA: TGTGCCTGGAGTCTAGGACAGGGCCCAGAGACCCAGTACTTC
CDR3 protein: CAWSLGQGPETQYF

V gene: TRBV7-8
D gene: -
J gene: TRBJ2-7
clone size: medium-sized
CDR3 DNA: TGTGCCAGCAGCTTAGGCAATAGCGCGCTATCCTACGAGCAGTACTTC
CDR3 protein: CASSLGNSALSYEQYF

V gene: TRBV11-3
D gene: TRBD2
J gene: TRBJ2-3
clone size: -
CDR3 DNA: TGTGCCAGCAGCTCCTTTAGCGGGGGGGCAATTTTAGATACGCAGTATTTT
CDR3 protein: CASSSFSGGAILDTQYF

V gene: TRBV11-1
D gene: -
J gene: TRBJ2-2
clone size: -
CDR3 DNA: TGTGCCAGCAGCCCCCGGGTACCGAACACCGGGGAGCTGTTTTTT
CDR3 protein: CASSPRVPNTGELFF

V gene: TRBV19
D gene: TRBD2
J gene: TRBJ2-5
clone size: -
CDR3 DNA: TGTGCCAGTAGTATTCGGCTAGCGGGCCAAGAGACCCAGTACTTC
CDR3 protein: CASSIRLAGQETQYF

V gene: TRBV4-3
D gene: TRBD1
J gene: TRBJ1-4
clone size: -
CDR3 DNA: TGCGCCAGCAGCCAAGATCCCTGGGGACAGGTGAATGAAAAACTGTTTTTT
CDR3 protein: CASSQDPWGQVNEKLFF

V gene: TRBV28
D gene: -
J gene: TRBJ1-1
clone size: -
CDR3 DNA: TGTGCCAGCAGTTTTGAGGGGAACACTGAAGCTTTCTTT
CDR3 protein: CASSFEGNTEAFF

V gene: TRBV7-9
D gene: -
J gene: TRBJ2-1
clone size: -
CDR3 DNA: TGTGCCAGCAGGGAGGCGACGAGCCACAATGAGCAGTTCTTC
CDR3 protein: CASREATSHNEQFF

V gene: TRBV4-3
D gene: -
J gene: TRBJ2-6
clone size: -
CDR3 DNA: TGCGCCAGCAGCCAAGCGACGACAGTCTCTGGGGCCAACGTCCTGACTTTC
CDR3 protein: CASSQATTVSGANVLTF

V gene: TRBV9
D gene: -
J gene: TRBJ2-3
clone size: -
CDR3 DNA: TGTGCCAGCAGCGCCCCACCATTACTAGCCACGGCAGATACGCAGTATTTT
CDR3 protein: CASSAPPLLATADTQYF

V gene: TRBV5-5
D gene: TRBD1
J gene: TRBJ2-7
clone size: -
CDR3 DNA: TGTGCCAGCAGCTTTCATGGGGGCCAACGACAGGGGTCCTACGAGCAGTACTTC
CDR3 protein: CASSFHGGQRQGSYEQYF

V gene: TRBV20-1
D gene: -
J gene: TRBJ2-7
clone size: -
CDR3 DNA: TGCAGTGCTAGTCAAGGGGCTATCTACGAGCAGTACTTC
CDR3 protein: CSASQGAIYEQYF

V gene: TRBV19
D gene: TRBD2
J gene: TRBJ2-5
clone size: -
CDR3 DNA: TGTGCCAGTAGTATAGGTAGCGGGGGGGCCCAAGAGACCCAGTACTTC
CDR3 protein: CASSIGSGGAQETQYF

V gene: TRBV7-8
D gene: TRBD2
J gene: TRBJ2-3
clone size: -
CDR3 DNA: TGTGCCAGCAGCTTAAGTAGCGGGGCCAGGCATAGCACAGATACGCAGTATTTT
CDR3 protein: CASSLSSGARHSTDTQYF

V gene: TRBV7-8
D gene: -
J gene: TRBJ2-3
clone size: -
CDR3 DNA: TGTGCCAGCAGCCCAGGAACAGATACGCAGTATTTT
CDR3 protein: CASSPGTDTQYF

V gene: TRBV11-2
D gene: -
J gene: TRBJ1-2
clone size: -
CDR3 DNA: TGTGCCAGCAGCTTAACCAGGGTGGACTATGGCTACACCTTC
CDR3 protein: CASSLTRVDYGYTF

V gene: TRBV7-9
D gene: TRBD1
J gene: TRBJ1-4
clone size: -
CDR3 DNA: TGTGCCAGCAGCTCGGGACAGCAACTAATGAAGAAACTGTTTTTT
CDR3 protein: CASSSGQQLMKKLFF

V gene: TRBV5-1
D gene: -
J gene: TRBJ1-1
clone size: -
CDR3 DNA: TGCGCCAGCAGCTTGAGCAGGGCCATGAACACTGAAGCTTTCTTT
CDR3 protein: CASSLSRAMNTEAFF